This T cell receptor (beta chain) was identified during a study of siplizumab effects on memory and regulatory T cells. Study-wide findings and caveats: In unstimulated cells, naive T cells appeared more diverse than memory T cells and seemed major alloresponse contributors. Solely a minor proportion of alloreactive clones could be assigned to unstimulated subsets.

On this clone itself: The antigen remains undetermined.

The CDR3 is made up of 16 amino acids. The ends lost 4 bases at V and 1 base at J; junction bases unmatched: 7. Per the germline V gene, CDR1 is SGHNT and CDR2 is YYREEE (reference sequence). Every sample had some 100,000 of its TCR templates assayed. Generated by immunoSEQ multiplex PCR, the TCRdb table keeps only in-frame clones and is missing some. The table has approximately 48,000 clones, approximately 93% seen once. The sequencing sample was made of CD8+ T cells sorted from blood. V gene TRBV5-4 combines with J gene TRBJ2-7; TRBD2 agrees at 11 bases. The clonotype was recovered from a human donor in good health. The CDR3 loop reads CASSIAGGPDSYEQYF. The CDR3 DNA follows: TGTGCCAGCAGCATAGCGGGAGGGCCGGATTCCTACGAGCAGTACTTC.